This T cell receptor beta chain was captured in a study of PD-1 blockade in classical Hodgkin lymphoma. Overall study context: Patients were infused with nivolumab 3 mg/kg every 2 weeks.

To note about this clone: Its specificity is unknown.

Assay used: immunoSEQ multiplex PCR; TCRdb lists only in-frame clones, some missing. The sample yields 21,000 or so clones, approximately 88% seen once. Overall study results and limits: By C4D1, CD4+ diversity increased significantly, especially in complete responders. Some patients started nivolumab under 1 year after ASCT, and they were excluded.

V lost 5 bases to trimming and J lost 4 bases, with 15 bases between them. Germline CDR1 is SEHNR and CDR2 is FQNEAQ (reference sequence). The CDR3 sequence is 15 residues long. Time point described: cycle 4 day 1 (C4D1), after five to seven weeks of nivolumab. Autologous stem cell transplantation was followed by relapse in every patient, and brentuximab vedotin exposure varied. Best outcomes ranged across complete response, partial response and progressive disease. Sequences were derived from peripheral blood mononuclear cells (PBMCs), sampled before the fourth cycle of nivolumab. The chain carries TRBV7-9 and TRBJ2-1; D is perhaps TRBD1 (6 bases). This sequence was found in a human donor with classical Hodgkin lymphoma. DNA of the CDR3: TGTGCCAGCAGCCTCGGACAGATTCCGTACAATGAGCAGTTCTTC. Amino acid sequence: CASSLGQIPYNEQFF.